This T cell receptor (beta chain) stems from a study of regulatory T cells in long-lasting Graves disease. Study observations and caveats: New patients shared fewer public clonotypes (approximately 970) than persistent patients did (approximately 3,000). TRBV28, TRBJ1-2 and TRBJ2-5 emerged as the favored segments in persistent disease.

V lost 5 bases, J lost 8 bases, and 10 bases lay in between. Germline CDR1 reads SGHRS; CDR2 reads YFSETQ. The CDR3 has 11 amino acids. This clonotype was counted a few times. Its target is not known. To make TCR beta libraries, researchers used iRepertoire HTBI primers and Arm-PCR of CDR3 regions. In the authors' workflow: The samples yielded fewer than 75 TRBV and around 14 TRBJ segments. MiXCR, run by TCRdb on the multiplex PCR reads, gives a single entry per CDR3 protein. These V and J calls derive from TCRdb rather than the authors' analysis. The sample shows roughly 700,000 distinct CDR3 sequences, approximately 31% of them seen only once. Specified time point: persistent/refractory GD, antithyroid drugs over 5 years with positive TRAb. PBMC-extracted RNA yielded the TCR library.

The chain joins TRBV5-1 to TRBJ1-2; D is unresolved. This sequence was found in a female donor with Graves disease. Here the sequenced sample was peripheral blood mononuclear cells (PBMCs), taken when the disease was refractory, from a patient treated with antithyroid drugs. CDR3 sequence: CASSTAGGYTF. CDR3 coding DNA: TGCGCCAGCAGTACTGCAGGCGGCTACACCTTC.